By share of the sample, the clone carrying this TCR beta chain is medium-sized. This entry belongs to a study of T cells in Graves' hyperthyroidism and ophthalmopathy. This CDR3 spans 15 amino acids. With 5 bases removed from V and 1 base from J, the gap between germline ends came to 13 bases. What was amplified from RNA transcripts were TCR beta CDR3 regions. Carried out on the TCR CDR3, a first-round RT-PCR used the HTBI primer set. TCRdb re-analysed the multiplex PCR reads in MiXCR, keeping a single row per CDR3 protein. Of around 300,000 distinct CDR3 sequences listed, approximately 13% are singletons. Criteria for exclusion of patients were uncontrolled infection, other autoimmune disease, pregnancy or lactation. Clinicians diagnosed patients from clinical symptoms, serum thyroxine and TRAb, thyroid ultrasound and orbital computed tomography.

The chain carries TRBV12-3 or TRBV12-4 and TRBJ2-3, with D tentatively TRBD1 or TRBD2 (5 bases each). The source material was blood. The sequence was collected from a woman under 40 with Graves' hyperthyroidism. This CDR3 is CASSDAGTGTDTQYF. CDR3 nucleotides: TGTGCCAGCAGTGACGCCGGGACGGGCACAGATACGCAGTATTTT.